Described below is a single T cell receptor beta chain sequence and its context. The antigen is undetermined. The data belong to a study of T cell responses to AZD1222 COVID-19 vaccine. TCRdb keeps only in-frame clones here, not all; method: immunoSEQ multiplex PCR. The sample has roughly 120,000 clones; more than 75% are singletons. Overall study findings and caveats: Reports indicate that nearly half of spike-specific TCRs are directed at unmutated variant regions. Seropositive AZD1222 recipients at baseline numbered only five or six. Donors were chiefly white British, with a greater number of females, and clonal diversity was perhaps underestimated. In all cases, repertoires were sampled only after the peak T cell response.

This CDR3 spans 17 amino acids. Germline CDR1 SEHNR, CDR2 FQNEAQ (reference sequence). Deletions cut 5 bases from V and 2 bases from J, with 21 bases between. The source material was peripheral blood, sampled 28 days after the second AZD1222 dose. This clonotype was sampled from an adult who received the AZD1222 COVID-19 vaccine. The chain couples TRBV7-9 to TRBJ1-2; D is perhaps TRBD1 (6 bases). The CDR3 bases are TGTGCCAGCAGCCCGACCGGGCCAACAGGGCCCAACTATGGCTACACCTTC. This gives the protein CASSPTGPTGPNYGYTF.